The T cell receptor (beta chain) under discussion was sequenced for a study of shared clonotypes between healthy human individuals. This clone was recorded only once. A junction end diverges from the germline sequence, so it may reflect a read error. Here immunoSEQ multiplex PCR was the method, and the copy in TCRdb shows in-frame clones only, minus some. The profile shows roughly 1,500,000 clones, approximately 98.5% of them singletons. The germline gives CDR1 GTSNPN, CDR2 SVGIG (reference sequence). The CDR3 loop spans 12 amino acids. This TCR was sampled from a man aged 25-45 years in good health. Sequences were obtained from naive CD4+ T cells sorted from blood. Stated subset: CD45RA+ positively selected. The rearrangement joins TRBV30 to TRBJ2-7; the match to TRBD2 covers 8 bases. CDR3 sequence (DNA): TGTGCCTGGAATCGCGAGTTGACAGCGGGAGACTTC. Translation: CAWNRELTAGDF.